This TCR beta chain was obtained from a study of cytomegalovirus exposure and HLA in healthy donors. Background on the study: Membership in the Caucasian-associated ancestry cluster was found for about four fifths of almost 400 genotyped donors.

Study-wide points: What was likely a sequencing artifact was a cluster of highly shared sequence variants.

As to this clone: What it recognizes is unknown.

The study ran its PCR with 60 Vbeta and 13 Jbeta primers. The table came from immunoSEQ multiplex PCR; TCRdb's copy has only in-frame clones and leaves some out. The sample has under 200,000 clones; 68% are singletons. Germline loops: CDR1 MNHNS, CDR2 SASEGT. The CDR3 extends over 14 amino acids. Losses at the gene ends were 5 bases for V and 1 base for J; bases not matched to a gene: 4. The chain couples TRBV6-1 to TRBJ2-5; 7 positions agree with TRBD1. The source is a woman aged 40 to 50 in good health and CMV-seropositive. Sequencing used PBMCs. The CDR3 reads CASSPGTAQETQYF. CDR3 DNA sequence: TGTGCCAGCAGTCCCGGGACAGCCCAAGAGACCCAGTACTTC.